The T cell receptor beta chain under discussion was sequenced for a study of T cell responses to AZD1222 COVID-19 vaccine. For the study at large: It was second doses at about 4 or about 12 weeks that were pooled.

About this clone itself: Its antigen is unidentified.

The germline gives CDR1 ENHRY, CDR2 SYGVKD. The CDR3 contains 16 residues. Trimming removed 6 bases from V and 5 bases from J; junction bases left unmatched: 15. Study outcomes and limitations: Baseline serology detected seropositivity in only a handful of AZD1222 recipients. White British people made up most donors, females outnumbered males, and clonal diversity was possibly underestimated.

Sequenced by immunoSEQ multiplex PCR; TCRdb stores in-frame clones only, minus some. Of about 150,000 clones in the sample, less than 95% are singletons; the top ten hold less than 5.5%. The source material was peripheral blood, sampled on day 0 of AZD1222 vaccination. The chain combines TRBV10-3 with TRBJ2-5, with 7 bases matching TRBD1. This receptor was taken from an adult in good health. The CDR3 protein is CAISPPTGPGGETQYF. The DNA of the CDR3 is TGTGCCATCAGCCCGCCGACAGGGCCTGGTGGGGAGACCCAGTACTTC.